Reported below is one T cell receptor beta chain. Its target is unknown. The data originate from a study of cytomegalovirus exposure and HLA in healthy donors. Findings and caveats of the study: There were some public TCRs occurring in many donors, but most TCR sequences were rare.

This table comes from immunoSEQ multiplex PCR, and its TCRdb copy is limited to in-frame clones, with some not included. The sample lists fewer than 400,000 clones, 75% to 90% occurring once. Trimming stripped 1 base from V and 5 bases from J, with 8 bases between. The CDR3 runs to 13 residues. Germline CDR1 reads SGHTA; CDR2 reads FQGNSA. Material for sequencing was PBMCs. The V and J genes are TRBV7-2 and TRBJ2-5; D uncertain. The receptor was isolated from a woman aged 18 to 35 in good health and CMV-seronegative. In DNA form, the CDR3 reads TGTGCCAGCAGCTTAGGCAGTGCCGAGACCCAGTACTTC. As protein: CASSLGSAETQYF.